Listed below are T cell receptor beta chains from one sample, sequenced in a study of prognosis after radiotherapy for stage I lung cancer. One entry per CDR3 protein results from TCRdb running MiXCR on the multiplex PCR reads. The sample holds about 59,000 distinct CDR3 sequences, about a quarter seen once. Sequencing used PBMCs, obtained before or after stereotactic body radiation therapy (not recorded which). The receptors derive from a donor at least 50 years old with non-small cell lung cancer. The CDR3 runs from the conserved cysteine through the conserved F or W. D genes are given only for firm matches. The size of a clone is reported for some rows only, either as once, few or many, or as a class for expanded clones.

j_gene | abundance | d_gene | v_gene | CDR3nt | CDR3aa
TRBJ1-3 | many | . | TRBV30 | TGTGCCTGGAGTGTACCGGGGAGCTCTGGAAACACCATATATTTT | CAWSVPGSSGNTIYF
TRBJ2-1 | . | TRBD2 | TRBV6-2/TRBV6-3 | TGTGCCAGTAGTTCCATTGCCACTAGCGGGGGGCGAGATGAGCAGTTCTTC | CASSSIATSGGRDEQFF
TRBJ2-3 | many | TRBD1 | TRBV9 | TGTGCCAGCAGCGTAGGACAGGGGAGCACAGATACGCAGTATTTT | CASSVGQGSTDTQYF
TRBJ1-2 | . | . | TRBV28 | TGTGTCAGCACCCGGCTTAAGGGTTATGGCTACACATTC | CVSTRLKGYGYTF
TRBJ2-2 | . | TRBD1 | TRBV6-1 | TGTGCCAGCAGCCTACAGGGGTCTGGCGGGGAGCTGTTTTTT | CASSLQGSGGELFF
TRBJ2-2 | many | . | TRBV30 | TGTGCCTGGAACGTCGAGGGGTGGACCGGGGAGCTGTTTTTT | CAWNVEGWTGELFF
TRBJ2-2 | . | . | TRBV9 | TGTGTCAGCACCCCGGGATGGGCAAGGACCGGGGAGCTGTTCTTT | CVSTPGWARTGELFF
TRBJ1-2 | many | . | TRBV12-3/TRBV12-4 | TGTGCCAGCAGTTCCTACGGGGCCTATGGCTACACCTTC | CASSSYGAYGYTF
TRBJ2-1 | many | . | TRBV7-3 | TGTGCCAGCAGCTTCGGACCTAACAATGAGCAGTTCTTC | CASSFGPNNEQFF
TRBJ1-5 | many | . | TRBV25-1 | TGTGCCAGCAGTGGAGGGAGCGTTAGCAATCAGCCCCAGCATTTT | CASSGGSVSNQPQHF
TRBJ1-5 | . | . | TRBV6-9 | TGTGCCAGCAGTTACCCTCAAGGACATGGTAATCAGCCCCAGCATTTT | CASSYPQGHGNQPQHF
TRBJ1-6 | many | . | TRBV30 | TGTGCCTGCAAAGACGGGAGCTCCTATAATTCACCCCTCCACTTT | CACKDGSSYNSPLHF
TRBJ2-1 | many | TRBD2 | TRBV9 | TGTGCCAGCAGCGTAGAACCTAGCGGGGGAGGGGAGCAGTTCTTC | CASSVEPSGGGEQFF
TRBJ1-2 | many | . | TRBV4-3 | TGCGCCAGCAGCCAAGCCCCTGAGGCCCCCGATGGCGGCTACACCTTC | CASSQAPEAPDGGYTF
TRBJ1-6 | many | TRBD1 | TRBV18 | TGTGCCAGCTCACCACTCGGGACAGTAAATTCACCCCTCCACTTT | CASSPLGTVNSPLHF
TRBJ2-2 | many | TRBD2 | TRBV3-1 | TGTGCCAGCAGCCAAGAAAGGATAGCGGGGGTGGCCGGGGAGCTGTTTTTT | CASSQERIAGVAGELFF
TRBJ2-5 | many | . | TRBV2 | TGTGCCAGCAAGGAATGGGGGAGTGAGACCCAGTACTTC | CASKEWGSETQYF
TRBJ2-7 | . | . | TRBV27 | TGTGCCAGCAGTAAAGACATAACGGTAGGGACCTACGAGCAGTACTTC | CASSKDITVGTYEQYF
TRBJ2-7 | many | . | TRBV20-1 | TGCAGTGCTATCAGGCAGAAAGACTACGAGCAGTACTTC | CSAIRQKDYEQYF
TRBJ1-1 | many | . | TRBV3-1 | TGTGCCAGCAGCCTTGGGGGGGTCAAGGGGAACACTGAAGCTTTCTTT | CASSLGGVKGNTEAFF
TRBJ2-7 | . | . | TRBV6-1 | TGTGCCAGCAGACCAGGGGGGGACTACGAGAAGTACTTC | CASRPGGDYEKYF
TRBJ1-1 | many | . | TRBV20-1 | TGCAGTGCTAGAGACTCCCGGGTCACTGAAGCTTTCTTT | CSARDSRVTEAFF
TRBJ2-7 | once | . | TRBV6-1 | TGTAACAGCAGTGACAACTACGAGCAGTACTTC | CNSSDNYEQYF
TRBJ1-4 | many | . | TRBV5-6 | TGTGCCAGCAGCTTGTATGGAGGGGCTGGTGAAAAACTGTTTTTT | CASSLYGGAGEKLFF
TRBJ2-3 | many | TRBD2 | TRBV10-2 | TGCGCCAGCAGTGAGGGCGGGGGGGCCGGAGATACGCAGTATTTT | CASSEGGGAGDTQYF
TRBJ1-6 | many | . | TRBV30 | TGTGCCTGGGCCCGACAAAACAATTCACCCCTCCACTTT | CAWARQNNSPLHF
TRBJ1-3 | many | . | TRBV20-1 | TGCAGTGCTGGGGGAAGGTGGGGTGGAAACACCATATATTTT | CSAGGRWGGNTIYF